A selection of T cell receptor beta chains follows, all from one sample in a study of human T cells and chemical hapten exposure. TCRdb analysed the RACE reads with MiXCR anew, one entry per CDR3 protein. The sample contains some 82,000 distinct CDR3 sequences, around 10% of which appear only once. The input for sequencing was whole blood, taken in connection with sensitization to the hapten diphenylcyclopropenone (DPC). The source is a woman between 50 and 59 years old with alopecia areata. Some clones in this sample may be carry-over from other donors' samples. The CDR3 runs from the conserved cysteine through the conserved F or W. D genes are given only for firm matches. Some rows have no size entry. The others give once, few or many, or a class for an expanded clone.

abundance	v_gene	j_gene	d_gene	len	CDR3nt	CDR3aa
few	TRBV20-1	TRBJ2-1	TRBD2	19	TGCAGTGCCCCGAGACGTAGCGGGAGGGCCGACCTCCCCAAAAGGGAGCAGTTCTTC	CSAPRRSGRADLPKREQFF
NA	TRBV7-8	TRBJ2-1	NA	13	TGTGCCAGCAGCTTATTTACCGCGGATGAGCAGTTCTTC	CASSLFTADEQFF
many	TRBV2	TRBJ2-7	TRBD2	11	TGTGCCAGCAGTCTAAGGACTAGTGAGTACTTC	CASSLRTSEYF
NA	TRBV6-6	TRBJ2-1	TRBD2	15	TGTGCCAGCAGGGATAGCGGGGGGCCCTCCAATGAGCAGTTCTTC	CASRDSGGPSNEQFF
NA	TRBV5-1	TRBJ2-1	NA	16	TGCGCCAGCAGCGCAAACGCCGGGACACTCTACAATGAGCAGTTCTTC	CASSANAGTLYNEQFF
NA	TRBV12-3/TRBV12-4	TRBJ2-3	TRBD2	14	TGTGCCAGCATCCTTAGCGGGGGGCCAGATACGCAGTATTTT	CASILSGGPDTQYF
many	TRBV29-1	TRBJ2-7	TRBD2	13	TGCAGCGTATTAGCGGGCAGCTCCTACGAGCAGTACTTC	CSVLAGSSYEQYF
many	TRBV12-3/TRBV12-4	TRBJ1-1	NA	17	TGTGCCAGCAGTTTTAATTCCCCTCGGGTACGGAGCACTGAAGCTTTCTTT	CASSFNSPRVRSTEAFF
NA	TRBV6-4	TRBJ2-2	NA	14	TGTGCCAGCGAAGCTGTTAAGGGACAAGGGAAACTGTTTTTT	CASEAVKGQGKLFF
NA	TRBV11-2	TRBJ2-3	TRBD2	20	TGTGCCAGCAGCCCCCCCAGACTAGCGGGAGGGAGGAGTGTCACAGATACGCAGTATTTT	CASSPPRLAGGRSVTDTQYF